This T cell receptor beta chain was recorded in a study of T cells in Graves' hyperthyroidism and ophthalmopathy. With 1 base removed from V and 4 bases from J, the gap between germline ends came to 10 bases. CDR3 size: 14 residues. In germline, CDR1 is SEHNR, CDR2 FQNEAQ (reference sequence). Many counts were recorded for this clonotype. The study left out patients who had uncontrolled infection, other autoimmune disease, pregnancy or lactation. Amplified TCR beta CDR3 regions derived from RNA transcripts. HTBI primers were used for first-round RT-PCR of the TCR CDR3. MiXCR, applied by TCRdb to the multiplex PCR reads, yields one record per CDR3 protein. The sample lists about 840,000 distinct CDR3 sequences; over 35% were seen once.

This sequence was found in a man younger than 35 with Graves' hyperthyroidism. Sequencing was carried out using blood. This rearrangement joins TRBV7-9 to TRBJ1-1, with D possibly being TRBD1 (5 bases). CDR3 protein: CASSLGLTVTEAFF. The CDR3 bases are TGTGCCAGCAGCTTAGGGCTGACAGTCACTGAAGCTTTCTTT.